The 30 T cell receptor beta chains below were found in one sample sequenced in a study of CD8 T cells in Susac syndrome. Reverse transcription used roughly 0.45 to 1 ug RNA and random hexamers. TCRdb reanalysed the immunoSEQ multiplex PCR reads using MiXCR and keeps one entry per CDR3 protein. The sample yields fewer than 150,000 distinct CDR3 sequences, roughly 94% seen once. Sequenced: CD8+ T cells from PBMCs. The receptors derive from a human donor with Susac syndrome.

This clonotype came up once. This chain uses TRBV27 with TRBJ2-3; 10 positions agree with TRBD2. The junction had 6 bases not matched to a gene; V was cut back by 0 bases and J by 0 bases. There are 18 residues in the CDR3. The germline V gene encodes CDR1 MNHEY and CDR2 SMNVEV (reference sequence). The CDR3 region has the DNA TGTGCCAGCAGTTTATCGCTAGCGGGAGTTTTTAGCACAGATACGCAGTATTTT. This codes for CASSLSLAGVFSTDTQYF.

The chain employs TRBV27 and TRBJ1-2; unclear D gene. Trimming removed 8 bases at V and 5 bases at J, with 18 bases between. Germline V lookup: CDR1 MNHEY, CDR2 SMNVEV (reference sequence). The CDR3 is 14 residues long. The CDR3 DNA is TGTGCCAGCGGGGTCTTGGCAGCTCCTTATGGCTACACCTTC. Translated, it gives CASGVLAAPYGYTF.

This chain links TRBV5-1 with TRBJ2-7; D not certain. Trimming took 5 bases from V and 2 from J, leaving 11 bases between them. The germline V gene encodes CDR1 SGHRS and CDR2 YFSETQ. The CDR3 consists of 13 residues. CDR3 coding DNA: TGCGCCAGCAGTCAAAGGGAAACCTACGAGCAGTACTTC. It yields the protein CASSQRETYEQYF. Full variable domain (rest looked up from reference TRBV5-1 and TRBJ2-7): KAGVTQTPRYLIKTRGQQVTLSCSPISGHRSVSWYQQTPGQGLQFLFEYFSETQRNKGNFPGRFSGRQFSNSRSEMNVSTLELGDSALYLCASSQRETYEQYFGPGTRLTVT.

V and J are TRBV12-3 or TRBV12-4 and TRBJ2-2; maybe TRBD2 (5 bases). This CDR3 has 13 amino acids. The V end was cut by 6 bases, the J end by 5 bases, with 10 bases between. In nucleotides, the CDR3 is TGTGCCAGCAGCGGAGGTGCGACCGGGGAGCTGTTTTTT. Protein sequence: CASSGGATGELFF.

This clonotype was observed a single time. CDR3: CASSSLDQPQHF. The DNA of the CDR3 is TGTGCCAGCAGTTCCCTAGACCAGCCCCAGCATTTT. The chain couples TRBV27 to TRBJ1-5; D gene unclear. The ends were cut back, 4 bases at V and 7 bases at J, with 8 bases in the middle. The germline CDR1 and CDR2 sequences are MNHEY and SMNVEV (reference sequence). The CDR3 length is 12 residues.

The chain recombines TRBV14 with TRBJ2-1; no definite D call. The CDR3 loop spans 17 amino acids. The V gene lost 2 bases and the J gene lost 8 bases, with 22 bases spanning the gap. The germline V gene has CDR1 SGHDN and CDR2 FVKESK. The CDR3 DNA is TGTGCCAGCAGCCAATGGCGAGACGGCCACCTTGGGGATGAGCAGTTCTTC. Its translation: CASSQWRDGHLGDEQFF.

The V and J genes are TRBV14 and TRBJ2-3; D might be TRBD1 or TRBD2, each matching 5 bases. Trimming removed 5 bases from V and 5 bases from J, with 11 bases in between. Per germline, CDR1 SGHDN and CDR2 FVKESK. The CDR3 consists of 13 residues. The CDR3, as DNA: TGTGCCAGCAGCACAATGAGGGGAGATACGCAGTATTTT. It translates to CASSTMRGDTQYF.

The rearrangement links TRBV9 to TRBJ2-7; a possible D gene is TRBD1 (6 bases). The CDR3 loop spans 16 amino acids. Trimming cost V 3 bases and J 0 bases, with 16 bases left between them. The V gene's germline CDR1 is SGDLS and CDR2 YYNGEE. In DNA, the CDR3 is TGTGCCAGCAGCGAGGGGGTGGCCAGCGCCTCCTACGAGCAGTACTTC. Its protein is CASSEGVASASYEQYF.

The chain has TRBV13 and TRBJ2-6, with TRBD2 matching over 15 bases. The germline gives CDR1 PRHDT, CDR2 FYEKMQ (reference sequence). V dropped 5 bases and J dropped 3; count of bases not matched to a gene: 8. The CDR3 consists of 19 residues. The CDR3 loop reads CASSAGLAGGQSGANVLTF. CDR3 in DNA: TGTGCCAGCAGCGCCGGACTAGCGGGAGGGCAAAGTGGGGCCAACGTCCTGACTTTC.

CDR3 sequence reads: CASSSTDSYEQYF. The CDR3 coding sequence is TGTGCCAGCAGTTCCACCGACTCCTACGAGCAGTACTTC. The chain uses TRBV27 and TRBJ2-7; D unclear. The CDR3 covers 13 residues. Trimming shortened V by 4 bases and J by 0 bases, and 7 bases separated the two germline ends. The germline V gene has CDR1 MNHEY and CDR2 SMNVEV (reference sequence).

This clonotype was seen a few times. The J gene is TRBJ1-5, the V gene TRBV7-9; 8 bases map to TRBD1. Germline CDR1 and CDR2: SEHNR and FQNEAQ (reference sequence). Trimming removed 1 base from V and 7 bases from J; junction bases left unmatched: 3. The CDR3 loop spans 14 amino acids. The CDR3 DNA reads TGTGCCAGCAGCTTAGACAGGGGGTGGCAGCCCCAGCATTTT. Protein product: CASSLDRGWQPQHF. Complete variable domain (other parts from reference TRBV7-9 and TRBJ1-5): DTGVSQNPRHKITKRGQNVTFRCDPISEHNRLYWYRQTLGQGPEFLTYFQNEAQLEKSRLLSDRFSAERPKGSFSTLEIQRTEQGDSAMYLCASSLDRGWQPQHFGDGTRLSIL.

V usage is TRBV18 and J usage is TRBJ2-7, with 7 positions matching TRBD1. The CDR3 runs 15 residues. V gave up 3 bases and J gave up 5 bases; unmatched junction bases: 10. The germline V gene has CDR1 KGHSH and CDR2 LQKENI. CDR3 sequence: CASSPTRDRGHEQYF. CDR3 coding DNA: TGTGCCAGCTCACCCACCCGGGACAGAGGCCACGAGCAGTACTTC.

The chain has TRBV3-1 and TRBJ2-7; 8 nucleotides align to TRBD1. This CDR3 has 14 amino acids. Per the germline V gene, CDR1 is LGHDT and CDR2 is YNNKEL (reference sequence). J gave up 5 bases and V 5 bases, and 8 bases lay outside the gene matches. The CDR3 protein is CASSSGGWDHEQYF. The CDR3 bases are TGTGCCAGCAGCTCAGGGGGCTGGGACCACGAGCAGTACTTC.

This rearrangement joins TRBV28 to TRBJ2-5; TRBD1 aligns across 8 bases. The V gene end was trimmed by 4 bases and the J gene end by 0 bases; junction bases not matched to a gene: 4. Germline CDR1 is MDHEN and CDR2 is SYDVKM. The CDR3 covers 15 residues. CDR3 sequence reads: CASSSGDRYQETQYF. The CDR3 DNA reads TGTGCCAGCAGTTCGGGGGACAGGTACCAAGAGACCCAGTACTTC.

The chain links TRBV7-8 to TRBJ2-5, with TRBD2 as a possible D gene (5 bases). Per germline, CDR1 SGHVS and CDR2 FQNEAQ. Trimming stripped 1 base from V and 5 bases from J, with 14 bases between. The CDR3 extends over 15 amino acids. Here the CDR3 reads CASSLGGEPGETQYF. The CDR3 DNA reads TGTGCCAGCAGCTTAGGGGGAGAACCCGGGGAGACCCAGTACTTC. Full variable domain (rest looked up from reference TRBV7-8 and TRBJ2-5): GAGVSQSPRYKVAKRGQDVALRCDPISGHVSLFWYQQALGQGPEFLTYFQNEAQLDKSGLPSDRFFAERPEGSVSTLKIQRTQQEDSAVYLCASSLGGEPGETQYFGPGTRLLVL.

The chain links TRBV5-6 to TRBJ1-2; maybe TRBD1 (5 bases). Germline lookup yields CDR1 SGHDT and CDR2 YYEEEE. This CDR3 is built from 14 residues. V lost 5 bases and J 5 bases, leaving 16 bases between the germline ends. CDR3 amino acids: CASRLDGTYYGYTF. The CDR3 DNA is TGTGCCAGCAGACTGGACGGGACGTATTATGGCTACACCTTC.

V is TRBV9 and J is TRBJ2-1, with D tentatively TRBD1 or TRBD2 (6 bases each). CDR1 is SGDLS, CDR2 YYNGEE, per germline. The CDR3 is 14 residues long. Between the trimmed V and J ends, which lost 3 bases and 4 bases, there was a span of 11 bases. Here the CDR3 DNA reads TGTGCCAGCAGCGGCGGGACACCGTACAATGAGCAGTTCTTC. It encodes CASSGGTPYNEQFF.

The rearrangement uses TRBV2 and TRBJ2-7, with D perhaps matching TRBD2 (5 bases). Germline CDR1 SNHLY, CDR2 FYNNEI. CDR3 length: 12 residues. Trimming removed 6 bases at V and 4 bases at J, with 10 bases between. CDR3 DNA sequence: TGTGCCAGCAGGTGGACTGAATACGAGCAGTACTTC. Amino acid sequence: CASRWTEYEQYF.

The chain is built from TRBV12-3 or TRBV12-4 and TRBJ1-5; weak D call: TRBD1 (6 bases). V was shortened by 1 base and J by 6 bases, with 13 bases between the two germline ends. The CDR3 is 15 amino acids. The CDR3 region is CASSLEGGRVQPQHF. The CDR3 coding sequence is TGTGCCAGCAGTTTAGAGGGGGGGAGGGTTCAGCCCCAGCATTTT.

The chain employs TRBV24-1 and TRBJ2-3, with TRBD2 identical over 11 bases. V shed 5 bases, J shed 4 bases, and the junction held 7 bases outside the gene matches. Per germline, CDR1 KGHDR and CDR2 SFDVKD. The CDR3 totals 16 residues. CDR3 amino acids: CATSARSGRASDTQYF. CDR3 sequence (DNA): TGTGCCACCAGTGCCCGTAGCGGGAGGGCATCAGATACGCAGTATTTT.

The CDR3 nucleotides read TGTGCCAGCAGCCCCGCCGTGGTGGGGACGGGAGAGACCCAGTACTTC. It yields the protein CASSPAVVGTGETQYF. The genes are TRBV9 and TRBJ2-5, with D perhaps assigned TRBD1 or TRBD2 (5 bases each). Germline-derived CDR1 and CDR2 are SGDLS and YYNGEE. This CDR3 is built from 16 residues. Trimming stripped 4 bases from V and 4 bases from J, with 20 bases between.

The V and J genes are TRBV12-3 or TRBV12-4 and TRBJ1-2; D is unclear. CDR3 size: 13 residues. The ends were cut back, 4 bases at V and 4 bases at J, with 10 bases in the middle. This CDR3 reads CASSSGRIYGYTF. The DNA of the CDR3 is TGTGCCAGCAGTTCTGGGCGGATCTATGGCTACACCTTC.

The J gene is TRBJ2-5, the V gene TRBV25-1, with 7 positions matching TRBD2. The V gene's germline CDR1 is MGHDK and CDR2 SYGVNS. After removal of 4 bases from V and 5 bases from J, the junction contained 7 bases not matched to a gene. The CDR3 totals 14 residues. CDR3 sequence reads: CASSAAGVGETQYF. The CDR3 DNA is TGTGCCAGCAGTGCGGCGGGAGTGGGGGAGACCCAGTACTTC.

This sequence joins TRBV15 and TRBJ2-1, with D maybe TRBD2 (5 bases). V lost 8 bases and J lost 7, with 18 bases in between. The CDR3 spans 14 residues. Germline-derived CDR1 and CDR2 are LNHNV and YYDKDF (reference sequence). The CDR3 loop reads CATFSGSRPNEQFF. CDR3 DNA: TGTGCCACCTTCTCGGGATCCCGGCCAAATGAGCAGTTCTTC.

V is TRBV27 and J is TRBJ1-2, with D hard to call. In germline, CDR1 is MNHEY, CDR2 SMNVEV (reference sequence). The CDR3 runs to 14 residues. V dropped 6 bases and J dropped 8 bases, with 19 bases sitting between them. In nucleotides, the CDR3 is TGTGCCAGCAGGGCAAAGGAGCGGGTGTCCGGCTACACCTTC. Residues: CASRAKERVSGYTF.

V gene TRBV19 combines with J gene TRBJ2-1; TRBD1 matches at 7 bases. V lost 0 bases and J lost 5; bases outside the gene matches: 10. Germline CDR1 and CDR2: LNHDA and SQIVND (reference sequence). This CDR3 spans 17 amino acids. Written as DNA, the CDR3 is TGTGCCAGTAGTATAGATCGGGACAGCCTAGTCAACAATGAGCAGTTCTTC. Protein sequence: CASSIDRDSLVNNEQFF. The full variable domain, with the rest looked up from reference TRBV19 and TRBJ2-1, is DGGITQSPKYLFRKEGQNVTLSCEQNLNHDAMYWYRQDPGQGLRLIYYSQIVNDFQKGDIAEGYSVSREKKESFPLTVTSAQKNPTAFYLCASSIDRDSLVNNEQFFGPGTRLTVL.

This chain connects TRBV6-1 to TRBJ2-5; possibly TRBD2 for D (6 bases). The CDR3 extends over 16 amino acids. Per the germline V gene, CDR1 is MNHNS and CDR2 is SASEGT. Trimming removed 10 bases from V and 7 bases from J, with 28 bases in between. The CDR3 here is CATRTGESKEEVTQYF. The DNA of the CDR3 is TGTGCCACCAGAACGGGGGAGAGCAAAGAGGAGGTGACCCAGTACTTC.

The rearrangement joins TRBV7-9 to TRBJ1-1, with 12 bases fitting TRBD1. The CDR3 contains 16 residues. The ends lost 5 bases at V and 3 bases at J; junction bases unmatched: 7. Germline-derived CDR1 and CDR2 are SEHNR and FQNEAQ (reference sequence). The CDR3, as DNA: TGTGCCAGCAGCCATGGGACAGGGGGCGTTGACACTGAAGCTTTCTTT. It is translated as CASSHGTGGVDTEAFF.

This clonotype has only one observation. The genes are TRBV9 and TRBJ2-7; D is unresolved. CDR1 SGDLS and CDR2 YYNGEE come from the germline V gene. Between the trimmed V and J ends, which lost 4 bases and 1 base, there was a span of 12 bases. The CDR3 has 14 amino acids. The CDR3 here is CASSPPGTSYEQYF. The CDR3 bases are TGTGCCAGCAGCCCCCCGGGCACTTCCTACGAGCAGTACTTC.

The rearrangement links TRBV7-9 to TRBJ2-3; maybe TRBD1 (5 bases). V dropped 5 bases and J dropped 2 bases, with 26 bases sitting between them. The CDR3 runs to 19 residues. Germline-derived CDR1 and CDR2 are SEHNR and FQNEAQ (reference sequence). The CDR3 DNA sequence: TGTGCCAGCAGCCGCACCCGTCTTGACAGAAAACCACTCACAGATACGCAGTATTTT. It specifies CASSRTRLDRKPLTDTQYF. Together with reference TRBV7-9 and TRBJ2-3, the CDR3 gives the full variable domain: DTGVSQNPRHKITKRGQNVTFRCDPISEHNRLYWYRQTLGQGPEFLTYFQNEAQLEKSRLLSDRFSAERPKGSFSTLEIQRTEQGDSAMYLCASSRTRLDRKPLTDTQYFGPGTRLTVL.